Described below is a single T cell receptor beta chain sequence and its context. Germline V gives CDR1 LNHDA, CDR2 SQIVND (reference sequence). The CDR3 runs 17 residues. With 5 bases clipped from V and 5 bases from J, the junction kept 14 bases outside the gene matches. These data belong to a study of CD8+ T cells in alopecia areata. Treatment noted: oral pan-JAK inhibitor, 5-10 mg twice daily. Investigators isolated RNA and reverse transcribed it into cDNA to act as the sequencing template. The method was immunoSEQ multiplex PCR; TCRdb's version includes in-frame clones alone and lacks a portion of them. The sample holds roughly 200,000 clones, 45% to 75% seen once.

The chain links TRBV19 to TRBJ2-5, with 10 nucleotides matching TRBD2. The sequence was collected from a human donor with alopecia areata. The material sequenced was CD4+ T cells sorted from blood, taken at week 4, from a patient treated with tofacitinib. This CDR3 reads CASSGRTSGIRSETQYF. The CDR3 DNA sequence: TGTGCCAGTAGTGGTCGCACTAGCGGGATACGGTCGGAGACCCAGTACTTC.